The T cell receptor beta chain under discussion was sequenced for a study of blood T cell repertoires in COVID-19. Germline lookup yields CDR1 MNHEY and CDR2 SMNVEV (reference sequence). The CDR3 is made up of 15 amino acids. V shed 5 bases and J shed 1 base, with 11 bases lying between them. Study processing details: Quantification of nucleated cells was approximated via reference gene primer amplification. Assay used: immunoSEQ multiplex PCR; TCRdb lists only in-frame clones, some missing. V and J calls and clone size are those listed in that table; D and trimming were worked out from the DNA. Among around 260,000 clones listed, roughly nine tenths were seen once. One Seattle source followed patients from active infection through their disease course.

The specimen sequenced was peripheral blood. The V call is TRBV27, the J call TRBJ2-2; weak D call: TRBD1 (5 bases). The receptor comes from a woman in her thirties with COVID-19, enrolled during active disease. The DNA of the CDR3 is TGTGCCAGCAGTCCAAGACAGCGGAACACCGGGGAGCTGTTTTTT. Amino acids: CASSPRQRNTGELFF.